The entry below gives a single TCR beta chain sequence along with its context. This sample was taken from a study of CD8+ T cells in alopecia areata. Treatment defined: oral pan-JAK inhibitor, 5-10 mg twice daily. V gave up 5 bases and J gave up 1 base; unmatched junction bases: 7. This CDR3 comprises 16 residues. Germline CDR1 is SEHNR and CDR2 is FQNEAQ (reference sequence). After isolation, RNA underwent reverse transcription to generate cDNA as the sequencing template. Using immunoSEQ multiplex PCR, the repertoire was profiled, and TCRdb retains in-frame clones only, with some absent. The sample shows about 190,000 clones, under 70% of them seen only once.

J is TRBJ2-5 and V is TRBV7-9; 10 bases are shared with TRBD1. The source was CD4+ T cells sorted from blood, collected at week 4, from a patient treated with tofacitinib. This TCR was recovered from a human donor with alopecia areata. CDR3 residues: CASSRGDRGSQETQYF. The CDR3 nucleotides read TGTGCCAGCAGCAGGGGGGACAGGGGCAGCCAAGAGACCCAGTACTTC.